The clone carrying this TCR beta chain was detected ten times or more. Starting material of 450 to 500 ng total RNA yielded TCR beta cDNA via a constant-region primer. Libraries for TCR beta were built through three nested multiplex PCR rounds, which together made up a slightly modified ARM-PCR procedure. Researchers ran the first two PCR rounds for about 11 cycles each with TRBV1-TRBV30 forward primers and a C-beta reverse primer. In TCRdb, the multiplex PCR reads were re-called with MiXCR into one record per CDR3 protein. The top ten hold roughly 7.9% of the sample, which has roughly 120,000 distinct CDR3 sequences, 50% to 80% seen once. V lost 7 bases, J lost 1 base, and 12 bases lay in between. This CDR3 has 13 residues. Germline CDR1 and CDR2: SQVTM and ANQGSEA. The data stem from a study of tumor-infiltrating lymphocytes in primary liver carcinoma. Both RNA and DNA were isolated together from roughly 20-30 mg of bulk tissue that had not been sorted. Every single tumor sample held over 85% viable tumor cells.

This chain links TRBV29-1 with TRBJ2-3; D is perhaps TRBD1 (6 bases). Sequencing input: liver tumor tissue from sampling region 3. The subset was: tumor region T3, left-lateral pole. This sequence was found in a woman in her sixties with primary liver carcinoma and hepatitis B virus infection. The CDR3 nucleotides read TGCAGCGCAACAGGGTCAGGCACAGATACGCAGTATTTT. The encoded protein is CSATGSGTDTQYF.